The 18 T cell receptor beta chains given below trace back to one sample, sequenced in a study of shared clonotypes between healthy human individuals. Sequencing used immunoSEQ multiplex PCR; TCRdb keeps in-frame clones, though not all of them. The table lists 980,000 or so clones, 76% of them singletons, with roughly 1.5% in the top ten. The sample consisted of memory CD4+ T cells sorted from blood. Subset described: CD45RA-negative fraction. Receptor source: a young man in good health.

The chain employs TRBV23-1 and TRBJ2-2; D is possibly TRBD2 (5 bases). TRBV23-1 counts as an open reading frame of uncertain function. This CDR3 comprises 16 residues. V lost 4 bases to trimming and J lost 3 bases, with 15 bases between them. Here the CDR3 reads CASSPIGRLYTGELFF. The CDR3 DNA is TGCGCCAGCAGTCCTATTGGCAGACTATACACCGGGGAGCTGTTTTTT.

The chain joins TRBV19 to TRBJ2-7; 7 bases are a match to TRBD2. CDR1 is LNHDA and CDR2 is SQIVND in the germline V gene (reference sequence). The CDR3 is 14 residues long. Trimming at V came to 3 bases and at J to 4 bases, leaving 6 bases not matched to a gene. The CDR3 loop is CASSIGLGSYEQYF. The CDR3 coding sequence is TGTGCCAGTAGTATCGGACTAGGGTCATACGAGCAGTACTTC.

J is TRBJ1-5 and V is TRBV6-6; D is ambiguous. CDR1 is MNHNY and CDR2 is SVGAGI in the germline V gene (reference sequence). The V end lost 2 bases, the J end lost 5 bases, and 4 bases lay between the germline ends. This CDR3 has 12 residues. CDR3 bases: TGTGCCAGCAGTTACCTTGATCAGCCCCAGCATTTT. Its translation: CASSYLDQPQHF.

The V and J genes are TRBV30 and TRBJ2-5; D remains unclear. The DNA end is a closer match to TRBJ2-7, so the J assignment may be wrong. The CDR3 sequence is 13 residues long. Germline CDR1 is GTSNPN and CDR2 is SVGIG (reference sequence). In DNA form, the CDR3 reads TGTGCCTGGAATGGAGACCTCTCCTACGAGCAGTACTTC. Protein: CAWNGDLSYEQYF.

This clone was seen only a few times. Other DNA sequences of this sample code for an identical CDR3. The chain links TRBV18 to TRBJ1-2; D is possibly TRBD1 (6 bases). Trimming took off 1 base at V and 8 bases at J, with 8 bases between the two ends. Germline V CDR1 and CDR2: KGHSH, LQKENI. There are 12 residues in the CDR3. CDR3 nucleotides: TGTGCCAGCTCACCACGGGGGCAGGGCTACACCTTC. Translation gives CASSPRGQGYTF. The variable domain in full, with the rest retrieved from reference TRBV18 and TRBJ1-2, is NAGVMQNPRHLVRRRGQEARLRCSPMKGHSHVYWYRQLPEEGLKFMVYLQKENIIDESGMPKERFSAEFPKEGPSILRIQQVVRGDSAAYFCASSPRGQGYTFGSGTRLTVV.

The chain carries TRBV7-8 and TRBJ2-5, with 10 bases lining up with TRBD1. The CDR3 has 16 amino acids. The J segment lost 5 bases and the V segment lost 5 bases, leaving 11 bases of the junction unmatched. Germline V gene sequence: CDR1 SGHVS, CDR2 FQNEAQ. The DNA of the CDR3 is TGTGCCAGCAGCCCGAGTTCGTGGACAGGGGGTGAGACCCAGTACTTC. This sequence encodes CASSPSSWTGGETQYF. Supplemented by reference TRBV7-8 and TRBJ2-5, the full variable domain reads GAGVSQSPRYKVAKRGQDVALRCDPISGHVSLFWYQQALGQGPEFLTYFQNEAQLDKSGLPSDRFFAERPEGSVSTLKIQRTQQEDSAVYLCASSPSSWTGGETQYFGPGTRLLVL.

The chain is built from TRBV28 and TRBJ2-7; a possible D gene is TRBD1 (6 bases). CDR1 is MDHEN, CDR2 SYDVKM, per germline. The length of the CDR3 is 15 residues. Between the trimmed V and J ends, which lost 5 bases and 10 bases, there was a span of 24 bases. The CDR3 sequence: CASSTWGQGLWEQYF. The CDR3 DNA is TGTGCCAGCAGTACCTGGGGGCAGGGCCTATGGGAACAGTACTTC.

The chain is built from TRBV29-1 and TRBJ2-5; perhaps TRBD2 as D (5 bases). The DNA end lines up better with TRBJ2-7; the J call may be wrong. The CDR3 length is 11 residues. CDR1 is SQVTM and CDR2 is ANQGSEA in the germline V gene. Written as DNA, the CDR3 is TGCAGCGTTGGGACTGCCAACGAGCAGTACTTC. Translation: CSVGTANEQYF.

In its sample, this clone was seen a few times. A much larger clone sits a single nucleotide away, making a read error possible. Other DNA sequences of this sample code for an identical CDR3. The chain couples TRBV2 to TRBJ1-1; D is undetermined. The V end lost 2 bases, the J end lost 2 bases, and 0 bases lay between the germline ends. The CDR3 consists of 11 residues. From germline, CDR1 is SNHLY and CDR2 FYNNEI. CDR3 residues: CASSENTEAFF. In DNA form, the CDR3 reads TGTGCCAGCAGTGAAAACACTGAAGCTTTCTTT.

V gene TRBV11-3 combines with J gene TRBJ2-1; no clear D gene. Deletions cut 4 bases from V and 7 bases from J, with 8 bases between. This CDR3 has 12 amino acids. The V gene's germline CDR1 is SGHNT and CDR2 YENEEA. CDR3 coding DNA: TGTGCCAGCAGCTGCCCCTCTAATGAGCAGTTCTTC. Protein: CASSCPSNEQFF.

CDR3 sequence reads: CASSPGWAFDEKLFF. The CDR3 DNA is TGCGCCAGCAGCCCGGGATGGGCTTTCGATGAAAAACTGTTTTTT. J is TRBJ1-4 and V is TRBV5-1; D call uncertain. The V gene lost 4 bases and the J gene lost 6 bases, with 16 bases spanning the gap. The CDR3 consists of 15 residues. From germline, CDR1 is SGHRS and CDR2 YFSETQ. Full variable domain (outside the CDR3, taken from reference TRBV5-1 and TRBJ1-4): KAGVTQTPRYLIKTRGQQVTLSCSPISGHRSVSWYQQTPGQGLQFLFEYFSETQRNKGNFPGRFSGRQFSNSRSEMNVSTLELGDSALYLCASSPGWAFDEKLFFGSGTQLSVL.

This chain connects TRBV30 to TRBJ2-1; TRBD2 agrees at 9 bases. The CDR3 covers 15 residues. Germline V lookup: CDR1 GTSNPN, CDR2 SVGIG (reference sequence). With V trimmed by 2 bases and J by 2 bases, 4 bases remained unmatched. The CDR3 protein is CAWSLSGRTYNEQFF. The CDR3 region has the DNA TGTGCCTGGAGTTTGAGCGGGAGGACCTACAATGAGCAGTTCTTC.

The CDR3 coding sequence is TGTGCCAGCAGCCAGGCCGGGACAACTACCGGGGAGCTGTTTTTT. This encodes CASSQAGTTTGELFF. The chain joins TRBV4-2 to TRBJ2-2; tentatively, D is TRBD1 (6 bases). Trimming took off 3 bases at V and 5 bases at J, with 13 bases between the two ends. The germline gives CDR1 LGHNA, CDR2 YNFKEQ. The CDR3 totals 15 residues.

The CDR3 region is CASIPGTAIKPQHF. The CDR3 DNA reads TGTGCCAGTATTCCCGGGACTGCAATCAAGCCCCAGCATTTT. The chain has TRBV28 and TRBJ1-5, with D maybe TRBD1 (5 bases). There are 14 residues in the CDR3. From germline, CDR1 is MDHEN and CDR2 SYDVKM. Trimming shortened V by 9 bases and J by 8 bases, and 20 bases separated the two germline ends. The entire variable domain, with the rest obtained from reference TRBV28 and TRBJ1-5, is as follows: DVKVTQSSRYLVKRTGEKVFLECVQDMDHENMFWYRQDPGLGLRLIYFSYDVKMKEKGDIPEGYSVSREKKERFSLILESASTNQTSMYLCASIPGTAIKPQHFGDGTRLSIL.

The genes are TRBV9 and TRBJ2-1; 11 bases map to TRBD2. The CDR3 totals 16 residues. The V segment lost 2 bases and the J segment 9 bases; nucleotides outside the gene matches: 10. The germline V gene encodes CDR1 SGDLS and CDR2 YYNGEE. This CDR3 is CASSVSATSGVGEQFF. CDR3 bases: TGTGCCAGCAGCGTTAGCGCGACTAGCGGGGTCGGTGAGCAGTTCTTC.

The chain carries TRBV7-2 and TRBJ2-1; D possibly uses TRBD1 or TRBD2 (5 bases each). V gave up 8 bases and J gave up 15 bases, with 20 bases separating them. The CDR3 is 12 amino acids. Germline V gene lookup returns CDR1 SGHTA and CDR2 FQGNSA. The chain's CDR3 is CASRDPGGRVFF. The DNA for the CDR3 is TGTGCCAGCCGGGACCCTGGCGGAAGGGTGTTCTTC.

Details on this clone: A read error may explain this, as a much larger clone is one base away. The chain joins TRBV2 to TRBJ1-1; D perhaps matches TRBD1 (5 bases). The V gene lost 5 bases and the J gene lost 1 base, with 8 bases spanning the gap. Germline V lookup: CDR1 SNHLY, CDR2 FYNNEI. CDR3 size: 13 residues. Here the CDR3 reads CASSTQGNTEAFF. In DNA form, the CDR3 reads TGTGCCAGCAGTACCCAGGGGAACACTGAAGCTTTCTTT.

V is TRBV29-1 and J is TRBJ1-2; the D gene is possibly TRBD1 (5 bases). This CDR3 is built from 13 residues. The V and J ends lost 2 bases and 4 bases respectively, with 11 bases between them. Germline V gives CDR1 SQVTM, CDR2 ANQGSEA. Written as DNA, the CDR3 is TGCAGCGTTGAAAGGGGCTATGGCTATGGCTACACCTTC. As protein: CSVERGYGYGYTF. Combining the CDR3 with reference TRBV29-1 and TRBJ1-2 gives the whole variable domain SAVISQKPSRDICQRGTSLTIQCQVDSQVTMMFWYRQQPGQSLTLIATANQGSEATYESGFVIDKFPISRPNLTFSTLTVSNMSPEDSSIYLCSVERGYGYGYTFGSGTRLTVV.